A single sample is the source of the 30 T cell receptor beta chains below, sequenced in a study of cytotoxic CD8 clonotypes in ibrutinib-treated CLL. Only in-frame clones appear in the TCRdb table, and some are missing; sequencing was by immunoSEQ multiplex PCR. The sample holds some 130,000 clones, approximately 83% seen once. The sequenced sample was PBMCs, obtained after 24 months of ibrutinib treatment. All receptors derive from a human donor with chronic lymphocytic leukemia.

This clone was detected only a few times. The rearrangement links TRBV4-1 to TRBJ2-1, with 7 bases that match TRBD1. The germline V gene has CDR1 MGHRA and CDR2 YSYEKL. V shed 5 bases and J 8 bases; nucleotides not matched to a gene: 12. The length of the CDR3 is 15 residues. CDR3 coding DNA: TGCGCCAGCAGCAGCCGGGACAGAGGTATCGATGAGCAGTTCTTC. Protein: CASSSRDRGIDEQFF.

This CDR3 is CASSYDYAHTDTQYF. DNA for the CDR3: TGTGCCAGTAGTTATGATTATGCTCACACAGATACGCAGTATTTT. This sequence joins TRBV19 and TRBJ2-3; D unclear. Per the germline V gene, CDR1 is LNHDA and CDR2 is SQIVND (reference sequence). The CDR3 is made up of 15 amino acids. V was cut by 5 bases and J by 2 bases, with 14 bases left in between.

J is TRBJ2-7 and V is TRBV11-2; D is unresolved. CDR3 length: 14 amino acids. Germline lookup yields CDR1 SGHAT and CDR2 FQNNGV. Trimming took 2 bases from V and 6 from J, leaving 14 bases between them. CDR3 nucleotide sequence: TGTGCCAGCAGCTTAATGGACCGTCCTGTCGAGCAGTACTTC. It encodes CASSLMDRPVEQYF.

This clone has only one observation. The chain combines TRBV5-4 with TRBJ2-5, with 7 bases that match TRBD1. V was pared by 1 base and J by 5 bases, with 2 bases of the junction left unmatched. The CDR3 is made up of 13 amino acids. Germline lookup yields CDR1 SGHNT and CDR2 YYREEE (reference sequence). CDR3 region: CASSLTGEETQYF. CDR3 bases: TGTGCCAGCAGCTTGACAGGGGAGGAGACCCAGTACTTC. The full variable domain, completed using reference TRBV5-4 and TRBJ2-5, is ETGVTQSPTHLIKTRGQQVTLRCSSQSGHNTVSWYQQALGQGPQFIFQYYREEENGRGNFPPRFSGLQFPNYSSELNVNALELDDSALYLCASSLTGEETQYFGPGTRLLVL.

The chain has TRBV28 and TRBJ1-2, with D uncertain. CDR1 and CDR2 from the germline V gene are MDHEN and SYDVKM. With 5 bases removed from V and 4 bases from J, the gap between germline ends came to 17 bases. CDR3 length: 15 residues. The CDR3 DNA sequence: TGTGCCAGCAGTCTTTCGGGTCCAACTCTCTATGGCTACACCTTC. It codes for CASSLSGPTLYGYTF.

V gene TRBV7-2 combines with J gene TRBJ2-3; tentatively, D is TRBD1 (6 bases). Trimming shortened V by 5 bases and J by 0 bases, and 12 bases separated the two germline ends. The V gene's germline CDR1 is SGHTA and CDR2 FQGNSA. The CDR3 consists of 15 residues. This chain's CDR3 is CASSTDRASTDTQYF. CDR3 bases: TGTGCCAGCAGCACGGACAGAGCGAGCACAGATACGCAGTATTTT.

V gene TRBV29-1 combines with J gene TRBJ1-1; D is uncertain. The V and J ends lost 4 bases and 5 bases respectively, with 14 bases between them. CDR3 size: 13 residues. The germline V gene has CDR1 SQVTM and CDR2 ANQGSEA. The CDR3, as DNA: TGCAGCGTTGTAGGTTCCGGGAGGACTGAAGCTTTCTTT. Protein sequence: CSVVGSGRTEAFF.

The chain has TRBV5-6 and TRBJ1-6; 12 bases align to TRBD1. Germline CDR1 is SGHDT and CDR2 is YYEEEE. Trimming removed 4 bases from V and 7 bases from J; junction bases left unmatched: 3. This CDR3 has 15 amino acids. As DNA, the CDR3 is TGTGCCAGCAGCATAGGGACAGGGGGCAATTCACCCCTCCACTTT. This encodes CASSIGTGGNSPLHF.

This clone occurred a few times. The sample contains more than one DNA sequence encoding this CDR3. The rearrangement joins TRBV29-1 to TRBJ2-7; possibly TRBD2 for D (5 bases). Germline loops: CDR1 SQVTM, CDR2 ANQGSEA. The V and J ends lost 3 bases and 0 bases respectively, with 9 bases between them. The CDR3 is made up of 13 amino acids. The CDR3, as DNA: TGCAGCGTTGACCGGGGAGACTCCTACGAGCAGTACTTC. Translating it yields CSVDRGDSYEQYF.

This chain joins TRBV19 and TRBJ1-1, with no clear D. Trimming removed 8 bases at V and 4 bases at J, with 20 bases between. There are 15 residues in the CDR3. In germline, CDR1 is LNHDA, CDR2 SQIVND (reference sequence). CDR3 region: CASQLQDRRGTEAFF. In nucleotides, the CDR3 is TGTGCCAGTCAACTTCAGGACCGACGAGGCACTGAAGCTTTCTTT. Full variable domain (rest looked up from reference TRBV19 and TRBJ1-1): DGGITQSPKYLFRKEGQNVTLSCEQNLNHDAMYWYRQDPGQGLRLIYYSQIVNDFQKGDIAEGYSVSREKKESFPLTVTSAQKNPTAFYLCASQLQDRRGTEAFFGQGTRLTVV.

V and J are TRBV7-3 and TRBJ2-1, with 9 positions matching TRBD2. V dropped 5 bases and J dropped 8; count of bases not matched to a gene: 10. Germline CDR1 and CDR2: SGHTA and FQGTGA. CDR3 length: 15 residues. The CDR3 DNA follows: TGTGCCAGCAGCCCTAAAGGGCGGGAGGGGTATGAGCAGTTCTTC. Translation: CASSPKGREGYEQFF.

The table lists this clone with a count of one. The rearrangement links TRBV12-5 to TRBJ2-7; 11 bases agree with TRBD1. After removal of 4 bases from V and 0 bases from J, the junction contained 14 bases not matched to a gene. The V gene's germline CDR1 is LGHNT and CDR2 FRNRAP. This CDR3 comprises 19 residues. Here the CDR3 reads CASGSPRDRGKSSSYEQYF. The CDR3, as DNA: TGTGCTAGTGGTTCCCCACGGGACAGGGGGAAATCCTCCTCCTACGAGCAGTACTTC.

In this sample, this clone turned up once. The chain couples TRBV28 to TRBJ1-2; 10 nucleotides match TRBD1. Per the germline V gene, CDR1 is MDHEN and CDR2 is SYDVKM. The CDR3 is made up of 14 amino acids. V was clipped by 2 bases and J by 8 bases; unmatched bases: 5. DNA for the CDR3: TGTGCCAGCAGTTTAGGGAGGACAGGGGGAGGCTACACCTTC. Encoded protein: CASSLGRTGGGYTF.

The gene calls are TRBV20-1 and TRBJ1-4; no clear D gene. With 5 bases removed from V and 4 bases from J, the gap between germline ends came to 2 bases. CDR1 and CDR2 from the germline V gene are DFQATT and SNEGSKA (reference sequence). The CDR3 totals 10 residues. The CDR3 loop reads CSAFNEKLFF. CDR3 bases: TGCAGTGCTTTTAATGAAAAACTGTTTTTT.

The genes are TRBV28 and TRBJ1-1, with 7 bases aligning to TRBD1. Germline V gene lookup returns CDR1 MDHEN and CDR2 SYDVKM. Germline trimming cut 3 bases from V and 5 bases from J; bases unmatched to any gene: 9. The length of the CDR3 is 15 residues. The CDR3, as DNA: TGTGCCAGCAGTTTGGAAGGGGGCTGGAAGACTGAAGCTTTCTTT. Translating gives CASSLEGGWKTEAFF.

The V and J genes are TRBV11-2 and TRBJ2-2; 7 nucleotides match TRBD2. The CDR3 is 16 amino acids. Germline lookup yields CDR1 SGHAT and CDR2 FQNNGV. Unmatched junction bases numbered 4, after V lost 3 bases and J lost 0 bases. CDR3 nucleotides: TGTGCCAGCAGCTTCGTAGCGGGCCCGAACACCGGGGAGCTGTTTTTT. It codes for CASSFVAGPNTGELFF.

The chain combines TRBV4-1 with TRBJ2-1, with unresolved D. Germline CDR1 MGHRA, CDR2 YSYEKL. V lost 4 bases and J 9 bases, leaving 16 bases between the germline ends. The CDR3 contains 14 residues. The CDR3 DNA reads TGCGCCAGCAGCCTCTCGGGCCTAGGCGGTGAGCAGTTCTTC. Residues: CASSLSGLGGEQFF.

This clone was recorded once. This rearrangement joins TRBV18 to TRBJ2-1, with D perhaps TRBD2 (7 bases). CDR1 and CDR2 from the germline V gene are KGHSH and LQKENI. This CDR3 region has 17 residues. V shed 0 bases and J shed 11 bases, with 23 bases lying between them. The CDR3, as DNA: TGTGCCAGCTCACCACCGGGGGGGCCCCCCGGCGAGGAGAAGCAGTTCTTC. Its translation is CASSPPGGPPGEEKQFF.

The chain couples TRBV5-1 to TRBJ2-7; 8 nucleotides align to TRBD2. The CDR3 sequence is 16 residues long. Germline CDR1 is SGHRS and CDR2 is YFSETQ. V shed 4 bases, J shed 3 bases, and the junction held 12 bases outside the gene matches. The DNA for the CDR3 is TGCGCCAGCAGCCTGGCGAGGGATGCGGGGGGCTACGAGCAGTACTTC. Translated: CASSLARDAGGYEQYF.

CDR3: CASSFQGADNEQFF. In nucleotides, the CDR3 is TGTGCCAGCAGTTTCCAGGGGGCCGACAATGAGCAGTTCTTC. This chain links TRBV27 with TRBJ2-1; 8 positions agree with TRBD1. This CDR3 region has 14 residues. V gave up 3 bases and J gave up 5 bases; unmatched junction bases: 3. Germline CDR1 is MNHEY and CDR2 is SMNVEV (reference sequence).

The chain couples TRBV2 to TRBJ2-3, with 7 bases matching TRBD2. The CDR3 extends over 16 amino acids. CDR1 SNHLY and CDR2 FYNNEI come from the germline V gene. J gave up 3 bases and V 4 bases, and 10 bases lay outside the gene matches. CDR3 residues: CASSGASGIATDTQYF. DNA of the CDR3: TGTGCCAGCAGTGGGGCCAGCGGGATAGCGACAGATACGCAGTATTTT. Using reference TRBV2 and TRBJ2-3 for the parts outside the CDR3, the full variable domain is EPEVTQTPSHQVTQMGQEVILRCVPISNHLYFYWYRQILGQKVEFLVSFYNNEISEKSEIFDDQFSVERPDGSNFTLKIRSTKLEDSAMYFCASSGASGIATDTQYFGPGTRLTVL.

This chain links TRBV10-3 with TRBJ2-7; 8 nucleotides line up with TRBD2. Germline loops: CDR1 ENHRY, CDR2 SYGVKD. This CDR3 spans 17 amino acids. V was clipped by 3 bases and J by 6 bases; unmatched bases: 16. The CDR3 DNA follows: TGTGCCATCAGTGACCCCGGGACACCCACTGCGGGGGGCGAGCAGTACTTC. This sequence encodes CAISDPGTPTAGGEQYF.

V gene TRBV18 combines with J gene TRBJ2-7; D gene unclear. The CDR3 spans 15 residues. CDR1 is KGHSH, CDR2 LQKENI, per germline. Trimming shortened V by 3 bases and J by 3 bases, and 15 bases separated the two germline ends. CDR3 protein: CASSPPSQYNYEQYF. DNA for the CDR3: TGTGCCAGCTCACCCCCCAGTCAGTACAACTACGAGCAGTACTTC.

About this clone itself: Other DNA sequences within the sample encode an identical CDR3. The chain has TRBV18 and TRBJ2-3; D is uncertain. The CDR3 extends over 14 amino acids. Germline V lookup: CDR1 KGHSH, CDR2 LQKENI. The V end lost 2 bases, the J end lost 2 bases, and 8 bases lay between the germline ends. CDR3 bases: TGTGCCAGCTCACCAACGGGTTACACAGATACGCAGTATTTT. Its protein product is CASSPTGYTDTQYF.

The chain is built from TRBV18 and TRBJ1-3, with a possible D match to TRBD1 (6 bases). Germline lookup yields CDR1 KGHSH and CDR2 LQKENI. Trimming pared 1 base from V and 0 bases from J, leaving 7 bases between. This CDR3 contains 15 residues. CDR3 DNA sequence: TGTGCCAGCTCACCACGGGGGGCCTCTGGAAACACCATATATTTT. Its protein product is CASSPRGASGNTIYF. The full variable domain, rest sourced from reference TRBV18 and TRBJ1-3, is NAGVMQNPRHLVRRRGQEARLRCSPMKGHSHVYWYRQLPEEGLKFMVYLQKENIIDESGMPKERFSAEFPKEGPSILRIQQVVRGDSAAYFCASSPRGASGNTIYFGEGSWLTVV.

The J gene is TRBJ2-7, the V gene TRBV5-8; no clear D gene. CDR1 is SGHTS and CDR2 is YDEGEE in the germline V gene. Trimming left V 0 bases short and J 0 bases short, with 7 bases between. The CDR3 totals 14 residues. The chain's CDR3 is CASSLETSSYEQYF. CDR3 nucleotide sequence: TGTGCCAGCAGCTTGGAGACATCCTCCTACGAGCAGTACTTC.

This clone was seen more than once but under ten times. Here the CDR3 DNA reads TGTGCCAGCAGTGAGGGCAGGGGGCCGTTTTTT. It specifies CASSEGRGPFF. The chain employs TRBV2 and TRBJ1-4; 8 bases map to TRBD1. J lost 16 bases, V lost 3 bases, and 4 bases had no gene match. CDR1 is SNHLY, CDR2 FYNNEI, per germline. This CDR3 comprises 11 residues.

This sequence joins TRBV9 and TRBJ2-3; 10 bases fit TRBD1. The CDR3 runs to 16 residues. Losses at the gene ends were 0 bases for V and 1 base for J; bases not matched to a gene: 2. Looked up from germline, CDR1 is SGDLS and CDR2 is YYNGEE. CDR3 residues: CASSVGGTGGTDTQYF. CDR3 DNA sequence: TGTGCCAGCAGCGTAGGGGGGACAGGGGGCACAGATACGCAGTATTTT. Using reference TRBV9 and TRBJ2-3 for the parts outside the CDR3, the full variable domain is DSGVTQTPKHLITATGQRVTLRCSPRSGDLSVYWYQQSLDQGLQFLIQYYNGEERAKGNILERFSAQQFPDLHSELNLSSLELGDSALYFCASSVGGTGGTDTQYFGPGTRLTVL.

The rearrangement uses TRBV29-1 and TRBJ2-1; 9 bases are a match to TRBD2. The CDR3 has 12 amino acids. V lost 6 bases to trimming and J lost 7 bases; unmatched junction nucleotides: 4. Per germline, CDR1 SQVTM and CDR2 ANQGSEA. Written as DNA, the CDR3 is TGCAGCGTGAGGCTAGCGGGAAATGAGCAGTTCTTC. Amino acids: CSVRLAGNEQFF.

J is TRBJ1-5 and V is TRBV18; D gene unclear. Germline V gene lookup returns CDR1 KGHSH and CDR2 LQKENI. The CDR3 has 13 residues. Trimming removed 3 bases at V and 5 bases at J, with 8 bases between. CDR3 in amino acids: CASSPEPDQPQHF. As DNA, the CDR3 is TGTGCCAGCTCACCGGAACCGGATCAGCCCCAGCATTTT.